This T cell receptor (beta chain) comes out of a study of blood T cell repertoires in COVID-19. In the study overall: Acute-phase and convalescent COVID-19 samples originated in the United States, Italy and Spain. T cells, B-cell-depleted T cells, or PBMCs provided the cDNA or gDNA that served as material.

In the authors' methods: Cell counts per sample came from amplifying reference gene primers. Measured with immunoSEQ multiplex PCR; TCRdb has only the in-frame clones, and not every one. V and J calls plus clone size are reproduced from that table; the DNA served to infer D and trimming. The sample lists approximately 140,000 clones, roughly 80% occurring once. CDR3 size: 16 residues. The germline CDR1 and CDR2 sequences are LNHNV and YYDKDF (reference sequence). V was trimmed by 2 bases and J by 14 bases, leaving 22 bases between them. The sequenced sample consisted of peripheral blood. The receptor comes from a man in his fifties or sixties with acute or convalescent COVID-19. The rearrangement joins TRBV15 to TRBJ1-6; perhaps TRBD1 as D (5 bases). In DNA form, the CDR3 reads TGTGCCACCAGCAGAACCCCTCTCTGGCAGGGTTCGGCCCTCCACTTT. Translated: CATSRTPLWQGSALHF. Combining the CDR3 with reference TRBV15 and TRBJ1-6 gives the whole variable domain DAMVIQNPRYQVTQFGKPVTLSCSQTLNHNVMYWYQQKSSQAPKLLFHYYDKDFNNEADTPDNFQSRRPNTSFCFLDIRSPGLGDTAMYLCATSRTPLWQGSALHFGNGTRLTVT.